The T cell receptor (beta chain) described here comes from a study of identical twins. Study observations and caveats: In beta out-of-frame sequences, the excess sharing between twins was weaker.

TCRdb itself ran the 5' RACE reads through MiXCR, one entry per CDR3 protein. The sample carries roughly 280,000 distinct CDR3 sequences, nearly 9.5% recorded once. At least ten counts were recorded for this clonotype. The antigen remains unidentified. Germline V CDR1 and CDR2: LGHNA, YSLEER. V was clipped by 5 bases and J by 7 bases; unmatched bases: 10. CDR3 size: 15 residues. This sample also belongs to another study, concerning yellow fever vaccine responses in identical twins.

The V gene is TRBV4-3, the J gene TRBJ1-5; 8 bases line up with TRBD1. Material: CD8+ T cells sorted from blood. This receptor was taken from a woman between 18 and 30 years old in good health. The CDR3 sequence: CASSMDRASRQPQHF. CDR3 nucleotides: TGCGCCAGCAGCATGGACAGGGCCTCGCGGCAGCCCCAGCATTTT.